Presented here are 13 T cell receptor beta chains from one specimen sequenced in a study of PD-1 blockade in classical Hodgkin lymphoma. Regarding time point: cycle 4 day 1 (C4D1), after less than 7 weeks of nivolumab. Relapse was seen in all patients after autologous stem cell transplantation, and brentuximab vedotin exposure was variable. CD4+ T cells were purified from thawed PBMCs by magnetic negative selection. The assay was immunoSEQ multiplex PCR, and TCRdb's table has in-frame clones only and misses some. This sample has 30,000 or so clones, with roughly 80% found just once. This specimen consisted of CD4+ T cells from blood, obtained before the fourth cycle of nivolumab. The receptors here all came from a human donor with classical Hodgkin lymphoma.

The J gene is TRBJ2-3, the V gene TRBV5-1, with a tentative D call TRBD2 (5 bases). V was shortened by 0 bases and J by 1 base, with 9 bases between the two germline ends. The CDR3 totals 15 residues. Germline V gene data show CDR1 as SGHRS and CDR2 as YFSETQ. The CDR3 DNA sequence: TGCGCCAGCAGCTTGGGGCGGGCACGCACAGATACGCAGTATTTT. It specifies CASSLGRARTDTQYF. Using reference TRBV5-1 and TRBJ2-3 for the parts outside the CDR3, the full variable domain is KAGVTQTPRYLIKTRGQQVTLSCSPISGHRSVSWYQQTPGQGLQFLFEYFSETQRNKGNFPGRFSGRQFSNSRSEMNVSTLELGDSALYLCASSLGRARTDTQYFGPGTRLTVL.

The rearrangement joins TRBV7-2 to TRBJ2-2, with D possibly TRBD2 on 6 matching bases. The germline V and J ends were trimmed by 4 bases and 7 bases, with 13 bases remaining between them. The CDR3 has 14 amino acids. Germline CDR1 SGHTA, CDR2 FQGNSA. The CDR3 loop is CASSSQGLGGELFF. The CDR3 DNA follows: TGTGCCAGCAGCTCCCAGGGACTTGGCGGGGAGCTGTTTTTT.

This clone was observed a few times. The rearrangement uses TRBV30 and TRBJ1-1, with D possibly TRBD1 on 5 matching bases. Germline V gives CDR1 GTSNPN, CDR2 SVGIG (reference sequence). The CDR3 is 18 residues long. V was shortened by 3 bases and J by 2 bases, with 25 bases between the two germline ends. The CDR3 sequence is CAWRRTGASRGRNTEAFF. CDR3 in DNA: TGTGCCTGGAGAAGAACCGGGGCCTCCCGAGGGAGAAACACTGAAGCTTTCTTT. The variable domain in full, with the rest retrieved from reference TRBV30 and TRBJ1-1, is SQTIHQWPATLVQPVGSPLSLECTVEGTSNPNLYWYRQAAGRGLQLLFYSVGIGQISSEVPQNLSASRPQDRQFILSSKKLLLSDSGFYLCAWRRTGASRGRNTEAFFGQGTRLTVV.

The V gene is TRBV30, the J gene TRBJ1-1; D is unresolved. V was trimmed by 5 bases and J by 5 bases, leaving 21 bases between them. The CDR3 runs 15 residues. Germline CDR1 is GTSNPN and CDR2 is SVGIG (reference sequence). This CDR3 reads CAWAPLSSRRTEAFF. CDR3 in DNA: TGTGCCTGGGCCCCACTCAGCTCTAGACGAACTGAAGCTTTCTTT.

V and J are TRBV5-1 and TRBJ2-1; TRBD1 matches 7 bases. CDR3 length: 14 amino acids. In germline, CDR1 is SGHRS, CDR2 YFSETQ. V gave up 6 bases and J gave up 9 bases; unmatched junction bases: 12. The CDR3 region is CASNRDSGVGEQFF. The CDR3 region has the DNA TGCGCCAGCAACCGGGACAGTGGGGTTGGTGAGCAGTTCTTC.

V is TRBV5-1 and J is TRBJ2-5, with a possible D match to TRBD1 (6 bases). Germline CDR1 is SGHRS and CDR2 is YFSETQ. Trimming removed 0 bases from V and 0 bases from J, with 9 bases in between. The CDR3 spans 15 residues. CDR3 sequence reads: CASSLEGTHQETQYF. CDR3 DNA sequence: TGCGCCAGCAGCTTGGAAGGGACACACCAAGAGACCCAGTACTTC.

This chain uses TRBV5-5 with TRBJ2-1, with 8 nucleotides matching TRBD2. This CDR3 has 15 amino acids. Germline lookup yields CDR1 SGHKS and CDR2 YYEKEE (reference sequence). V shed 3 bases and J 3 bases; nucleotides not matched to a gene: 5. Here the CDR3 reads CASSSQRGYYNEQFF. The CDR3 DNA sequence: TGTGCCAGCAGCTCACAGCGGGGGTACTACAATGAGCAGTTCTTC.

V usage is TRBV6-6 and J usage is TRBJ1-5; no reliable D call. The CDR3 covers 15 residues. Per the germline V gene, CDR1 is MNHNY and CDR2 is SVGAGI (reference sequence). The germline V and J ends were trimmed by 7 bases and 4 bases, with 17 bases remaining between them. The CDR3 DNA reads TGTGCCAGCATCCTAGGACCGCCCGGAAATCAGCCCCAGCATTTT. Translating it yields CASILGPPGNQPQHF.

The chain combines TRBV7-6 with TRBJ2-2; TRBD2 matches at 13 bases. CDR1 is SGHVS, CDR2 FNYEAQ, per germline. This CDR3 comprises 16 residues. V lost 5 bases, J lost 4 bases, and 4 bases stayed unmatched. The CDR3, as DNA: TGTGCCAGCAGCCCCAGGACTAGCGGGGGCACCGGGGAGCTGTTTTTT. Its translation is CASSPRTSGGTGELFF.

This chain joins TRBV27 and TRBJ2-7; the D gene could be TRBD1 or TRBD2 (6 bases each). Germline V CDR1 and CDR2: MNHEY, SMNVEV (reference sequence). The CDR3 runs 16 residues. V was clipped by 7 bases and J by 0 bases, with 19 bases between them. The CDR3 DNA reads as TGTGCCAGCAAATTCCACGCGCGGGACAACTCCTACGAGCAGTACTTC. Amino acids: CASKFHARDNSYEQYF.

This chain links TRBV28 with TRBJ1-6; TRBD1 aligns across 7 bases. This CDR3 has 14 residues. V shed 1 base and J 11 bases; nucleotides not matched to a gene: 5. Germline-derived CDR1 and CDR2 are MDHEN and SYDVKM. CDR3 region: CASSLLGQYTPLHF. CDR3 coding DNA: TGTGCCAGCAGTTTATTGGGACAGTATACACCCCTCCACTTT.

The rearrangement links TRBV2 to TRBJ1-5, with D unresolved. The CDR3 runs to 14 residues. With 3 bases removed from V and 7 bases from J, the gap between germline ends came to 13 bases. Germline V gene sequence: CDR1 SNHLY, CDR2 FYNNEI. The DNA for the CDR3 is TGTGCCAGCAGTGATGGAGGGTATAAACAGCCCCAGCATTTT. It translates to CASSDGGYKQPQHF.

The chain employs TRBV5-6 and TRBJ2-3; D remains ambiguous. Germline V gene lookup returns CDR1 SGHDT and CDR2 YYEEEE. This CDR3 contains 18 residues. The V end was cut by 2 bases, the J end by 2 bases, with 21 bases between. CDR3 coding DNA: TGTGCCAGCAGCTTCCTGTACAAGACGGATTCCGCCACAGATACGCAGTATTTT. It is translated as CASSFLYKTDSATDTQYF.